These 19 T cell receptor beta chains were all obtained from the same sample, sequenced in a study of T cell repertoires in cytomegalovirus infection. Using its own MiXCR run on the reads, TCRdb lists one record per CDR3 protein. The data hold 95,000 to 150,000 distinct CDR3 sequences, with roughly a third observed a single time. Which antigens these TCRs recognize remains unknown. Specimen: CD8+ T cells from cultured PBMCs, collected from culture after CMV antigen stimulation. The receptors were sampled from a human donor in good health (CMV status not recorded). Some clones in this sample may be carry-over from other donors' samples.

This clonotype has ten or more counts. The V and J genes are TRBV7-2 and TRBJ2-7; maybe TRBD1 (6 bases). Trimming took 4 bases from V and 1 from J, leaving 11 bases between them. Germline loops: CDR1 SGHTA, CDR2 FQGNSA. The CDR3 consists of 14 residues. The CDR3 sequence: CASSSTGLSYEQYF. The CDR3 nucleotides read TGTGCCAGCAGCTCAACAGGGTTGTCCTACGAGCAGTACTTC. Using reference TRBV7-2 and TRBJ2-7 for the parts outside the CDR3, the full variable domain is GAGVSQSPSNKVTEKGKDVELRCDPISGHTALYWYRQSLGQGLEFLIYFQGNSAPDKSGLPSDRFSAERTGGSVSTLTIQRTQQEDSAVYLCASSSTGLSYEQYFGPGTRLTVT.

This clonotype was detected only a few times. The CDR3: CASSLGGALGGSGYTF. The CDR3 coding sequence is TGTGCCAGCAGCTTGGGGGGCGCCTTGGGGGGCTCTGGCTACACCTTC. This chain connects TRBV7-8 to TRBJ1-2; a weak D match, TRBD1 (6 bases). The CDR3 has 16 amino acids. Between the trimmed V and J ends, which lost 3 bases and 7 bases, there was a span of 21 bases. Per the germline V gene, CDR1 is SGHVS and CDR2 is FQNEAQ.

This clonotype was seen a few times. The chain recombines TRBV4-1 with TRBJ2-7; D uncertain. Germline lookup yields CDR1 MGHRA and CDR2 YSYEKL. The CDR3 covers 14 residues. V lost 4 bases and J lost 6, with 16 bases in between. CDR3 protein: CASSPLSRASEQYF. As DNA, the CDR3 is TGCGCCAGCAGCCCCCTGAGTAGGGCTAGCGAGCAGTACTTC.

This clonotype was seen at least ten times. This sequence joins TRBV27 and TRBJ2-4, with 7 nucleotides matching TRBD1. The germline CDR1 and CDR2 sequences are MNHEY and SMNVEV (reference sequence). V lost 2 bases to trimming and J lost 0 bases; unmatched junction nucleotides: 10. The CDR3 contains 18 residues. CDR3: CASSLNGQENIAKNIQYF. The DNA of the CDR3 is TGTGCCAGCAGTTTAAACGGACAGGAAAATATAGCCAAAAACATTCAGTACTTC.

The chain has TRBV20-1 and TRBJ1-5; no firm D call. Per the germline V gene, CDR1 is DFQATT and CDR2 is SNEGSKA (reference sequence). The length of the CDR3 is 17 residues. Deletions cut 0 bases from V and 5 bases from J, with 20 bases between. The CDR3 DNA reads TGCAGTGCTAGAGAGCCGTTTGGGAAGGGCCGATATCAGCCCCAGCATTTT. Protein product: CSAREPFGKGRYQPQHF.

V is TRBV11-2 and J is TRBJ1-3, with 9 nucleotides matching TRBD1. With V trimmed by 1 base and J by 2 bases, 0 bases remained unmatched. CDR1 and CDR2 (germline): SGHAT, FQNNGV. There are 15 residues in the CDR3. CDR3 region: CASSLGQGAGNTIYF. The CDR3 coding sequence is TGTGCCAGCAGCTTAGGACAGGGGGCTGGAAACACCATATATTTT.

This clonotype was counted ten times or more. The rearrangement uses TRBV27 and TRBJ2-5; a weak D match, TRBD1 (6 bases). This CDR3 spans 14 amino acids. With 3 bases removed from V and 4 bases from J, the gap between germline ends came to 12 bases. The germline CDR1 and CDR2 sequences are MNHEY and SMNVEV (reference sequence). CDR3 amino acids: CASSFFRGGETQYF. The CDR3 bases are TGTGCCAGCAGTTTTTTCAGGGGTGGAGAGACCCAGTACTTC.

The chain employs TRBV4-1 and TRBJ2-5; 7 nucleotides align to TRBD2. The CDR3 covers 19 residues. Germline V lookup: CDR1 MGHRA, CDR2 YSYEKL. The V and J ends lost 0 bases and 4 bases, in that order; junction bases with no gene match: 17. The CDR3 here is CASSQDWLADLELAETQYF. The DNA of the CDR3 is TGCGCCAGCAGCCAAGATTGGCTAGCGGACCTAGAGCTGGCAGAGACCCAGTACTTC.

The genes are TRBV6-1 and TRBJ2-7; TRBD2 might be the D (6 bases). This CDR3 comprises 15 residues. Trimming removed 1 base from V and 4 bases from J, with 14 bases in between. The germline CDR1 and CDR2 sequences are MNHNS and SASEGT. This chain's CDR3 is CASSEVVFRGYEQYF. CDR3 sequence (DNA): TGTGCCAGCAGTGAAGTCGTCTTCCGGGGGTACGAGCAGTACTTC.

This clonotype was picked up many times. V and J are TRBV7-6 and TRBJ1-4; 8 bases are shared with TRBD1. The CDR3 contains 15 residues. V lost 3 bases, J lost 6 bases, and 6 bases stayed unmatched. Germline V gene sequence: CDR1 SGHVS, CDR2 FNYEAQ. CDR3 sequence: CASSLWTGTDEKLFF. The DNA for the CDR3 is TGTGCCAGCAGCTTGTGGACAGGGACAGATGAAAAACTGTTTTTT.

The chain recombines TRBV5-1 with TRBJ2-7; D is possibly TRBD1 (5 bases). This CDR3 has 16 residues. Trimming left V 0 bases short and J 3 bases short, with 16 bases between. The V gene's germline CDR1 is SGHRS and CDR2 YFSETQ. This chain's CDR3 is CASSLALSGISYEQYF. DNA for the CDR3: TGCGCCAGCAGCTTGGCTTTGTCAGGGATAAGCTACGAGCAGTACTTC.

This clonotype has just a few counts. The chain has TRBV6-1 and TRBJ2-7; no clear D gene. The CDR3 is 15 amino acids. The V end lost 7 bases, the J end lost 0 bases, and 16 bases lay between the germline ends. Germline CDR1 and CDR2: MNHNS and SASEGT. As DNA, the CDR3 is TGTGCCAGCACGGAGATCCGGGCCTACTCCTACGAGCAGTACTTC. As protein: CASTEIRAYSYEQYF.

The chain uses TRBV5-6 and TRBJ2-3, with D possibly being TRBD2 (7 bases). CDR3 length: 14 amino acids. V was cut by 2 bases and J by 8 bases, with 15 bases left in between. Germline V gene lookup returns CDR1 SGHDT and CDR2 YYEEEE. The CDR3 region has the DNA TGTGCCAGCAGCTTATGGGGGGGCCCGGGTACGCAGTATTTT. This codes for CASSLWGGPGTQYF.

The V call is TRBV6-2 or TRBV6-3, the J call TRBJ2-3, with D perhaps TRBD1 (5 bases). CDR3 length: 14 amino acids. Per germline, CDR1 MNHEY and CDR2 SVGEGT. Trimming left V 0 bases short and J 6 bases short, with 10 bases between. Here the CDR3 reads CASSYSTRVDTQYF. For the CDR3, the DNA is TGTGCCAGCAGTTACTCGACCAGGGTGGATACGCAGTATTTT.

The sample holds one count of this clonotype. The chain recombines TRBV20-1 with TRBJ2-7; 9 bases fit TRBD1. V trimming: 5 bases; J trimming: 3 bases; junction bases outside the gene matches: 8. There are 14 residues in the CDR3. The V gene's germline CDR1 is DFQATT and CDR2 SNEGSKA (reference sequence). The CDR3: CSASGTGINYEQYF. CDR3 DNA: TGCAGTGCTTCCGGGACAGGGATTAACTACGAGCAGTACTTC.

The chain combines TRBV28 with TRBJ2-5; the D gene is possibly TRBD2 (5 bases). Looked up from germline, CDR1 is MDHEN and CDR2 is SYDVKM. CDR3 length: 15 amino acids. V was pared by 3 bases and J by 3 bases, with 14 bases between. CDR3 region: CASSFIGREEETQYF. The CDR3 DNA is TGTGCCAGCAGTTTTATAGGGAGAGAGGAAGAGACCCAGTACTTC.

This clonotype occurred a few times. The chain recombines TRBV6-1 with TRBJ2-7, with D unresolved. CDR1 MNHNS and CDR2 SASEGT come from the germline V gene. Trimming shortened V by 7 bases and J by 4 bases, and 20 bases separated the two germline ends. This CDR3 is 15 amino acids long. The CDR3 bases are TGTGCCAGCACCCTGTCGGGCGCTCTCGGGTACGAGCAGTACTTC. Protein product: CASTLSGALGYEQYF.

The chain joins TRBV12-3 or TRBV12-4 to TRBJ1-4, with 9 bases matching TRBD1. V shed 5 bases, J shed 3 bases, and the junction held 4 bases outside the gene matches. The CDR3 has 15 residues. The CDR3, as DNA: TGTGCCAGCAGTACAGGGGGCCCTCCTAATGAAAAACTGTTTTTT. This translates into CASSTGGPPNEKLFF.

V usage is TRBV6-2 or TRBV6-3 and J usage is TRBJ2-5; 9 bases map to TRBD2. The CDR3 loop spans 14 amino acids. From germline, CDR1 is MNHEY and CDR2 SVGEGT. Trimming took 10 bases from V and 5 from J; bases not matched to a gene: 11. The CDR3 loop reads CATLHGTSYETQYF. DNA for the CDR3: TGTGCCACCTTACACGGGACTAGCTACGAGACCCAGTACTTC.